Shown below are 10 T cell receptor beta chains from a single sample sequenced in a study of breast tumors, draining lymph nodes, adjacent tissues. Samples came from axillary lymph nodes draining the breast cancer. In TCRdb, the multiplex PCR reads were re-called with MiXCR into one record per CDR3 protein. This sample yields about 200,000 distinct CDR3 sequences, of which 34% are seen a single time; 3% to 4% belongs to the top ten. Sequencing input: axillary lymph node tissue. These receptors originate from a female donor with breast cancer. Some clones in this sample may be carry-over from other donors' samples.

The J gene is TRBJ1-2, the V gene TRBV24-1, with D perhaps matching TRBD1 (5 bases). Germline V gene sequence: CDR1 KGHDR, CDR2 SFDVKD. This CDR3 spans 11 amino acids. Deletions cut 4 bases from V and 6 bases from J, with 5 bases between. The CDR3 DNA follows: TGTGCCACCAGTGACAGGGATGGCTACACCTTC. Its protein is CATSDRDGYTF.

Points on this clonotype: Given a much more abundant clone one base away, this may be a read error. The chain carries TRBV2 and TRBJ1-2; 9 bases align to TRBD1. The CDR3 runs 15 residues. CDR1 and CDR2 (germline): SNHLY, FYNNEI. CDR3 DNA sequence: TGTGCCAGCAGAGAGGACAGGGGAGGAAACTATGACTACACCTTC. Encoded protein: CASREDRGGNYDYTF.

This clonotype has at least ten counts. The V call is TRBV7-9, the J call TRBJ2-7; D ambiguous. CDR3 length: 13 residues. V dropped 2 bases and J dropped 1 base, with 6 bases sitting between them. Germline-derived CDR1 and CDR2 are SEHNR and FQNEAQ (reference sequence). The CDR3 sequence: CASSLQASYEQYF. CDR3 nucleotide sequence: TGTGCCAGCAGCTTACAAGCGTCCTACGAGCAGTACTTC. The full variable domain, rest sourced from reference TRBV7-9 and TRBJ2-7, is DTGVSQNPRHKITKRGQNVTFRCDPISEHNRLYWYRQTLGQGPEFLTYFQNEAQLEKSRLLSDRFSAERPKGSFSTLEIQRTEQGDSAMYLCASSLQASYEQYFGPGTRLTVT.

This clonotype was detected ten times or more. The chain has TRBV19 and TRBJ1-5; maybe TRBD1 (6 bases). Between the trimmed V and J ends, which lost 7 bases and 7 bases, there was a span of 20 bases. Germline-derived CDR1 and CDR2 are LNHDA and SQIVND (reference sequence). This CDR3 is 15 amino acids long. CDR3 protein: CASTHGRGARQPQHF. The CDR3 nucleotides read TGTGCCAGTACCCACGGTAGGGGGGCGCGGCAGCCCCAGCATTTT.

The chain carries TRBV10-2 and TRBJ2-5, with a weak D call TRBD2 (6 bases). V was trimmed by 6 bases and J by 0 bases, leaving 11 bases between them. The length of the CDR3 is 14 residues. Germline V gene lookup returns CDR1 WSHSY and CDR2 SAAADI. Written as DNA, the CDR3 is TGCGCCAGCAGGGAGGGGCAGTACCAAGAGACCCAGTACTTC. It specifies CASREGQYQETQYF.

With respect to this clonotype: One end of the junction is discordant with germline, which a read error may explain. The rearrangement uses TRBV11-1 and TRBJ2-3, with D possibly being TRBD2 (6 bases). Per the germline V gene, CDR1 is SGHAT and CDR2 is FQDESV (reference sequence). CDR3 length equals 17 residues. CDR3 loop: CASPWLRAATRGYTQYF. The CDR3 DNA follows: TGCGCGTCACCCTGGCTTCGTGCGGCGACTAGGGGTTATACGCAGTATTTT.

This clonotype occurred many times. The J gene is TRBJ2-7, the V gene TRBV20-1, with unresolved D. V was clipped by 3 bases and J by 3 bases, with 15 bases between them. CDR1 and CDR2 (germline): DFQATT, SNEGSKA (reference sequence). The CDR3 length is 14 residues. This CDR3 reads CSASPPTVNYEQYF. The CDR3 DNA reads as TGCAGTGCTAGCCCCCCGACCGTTAACTACGAGCAGTACTTC.

This clonotype has ten or more counts. This chain joins TRBV7-2 and TRBJ2-2, with 14 nucleotides matching TRBD2. The CDR3 is 17 amino acids. Germline lookup yields CDR1 SGHTA and CDR2 FQGNSA. The V gene end was trimmed by 1 base and the J gene end by 6 bases; junction bases not matched to a gene: 4. The DNA for the CDR3 is TGTGCCAGCAGCTTAGGACTAGCGGGGGGGATCGCCGGGGAGCTGTTTTTT. Translation: CASSLGLAGGIAGELFF.

This clonotype showed up just a few times. The chain couples TRBV10-3 to TRBJ1-1; 7 nucleotides line up with TRBD1. Per the germline V gene, CDR1 is ENHRY and CDR2 is SYGVKD. V lost 6 bases and J lost 3; bases outside the gene matches: 7. The CDR3 extends over 14 amino acids. The CDR3 DNA is TGTGCCATCAGCTCGGACAGGTTCCACACTGAAGCTTTCTTT. Residues: CAISSDRFHTEAFF.

Regarding this clonotype: A much larger clone differs from this one at a single base, so this may be a read error. The chain uses TRBV3-1 and TRBJ2-1; 14 bases align to TRBD2. Germline CDR1 LGHDT, CDR2 YNNKEL (reference sequence). This CDR3 region has 17 residues. The CDR3 loop reads CASSQGRTSGRMREQLF. The CDR3 DNA reads TGTGCCAGCAGCCAGGGCAGGACTAGCGGGAGGATGCGTGAGCAGCTCTTC.